These T cell receptor beta chains were read from a single sample in a study of T cell repertoires in cytomegalovirus infection. Their target antigens are unknown. TCRdb fed the reads into MiXCR, producing one record per CDR3 protein. The sample has 45,000 to 55,000 distinct CDR3 sequences, roughly 22% seen once; the top ten hold around nine tenths. Sequences were derived from CD8+ T cells from cultured PBMCs, sampled from culture after CMV antigen stimulation. These receptor sequences come from a human donor in good health (CMV status not recorded). Some clones in this sample may be carry-over from other donors' samples. Both conserved end residues are part of each CDR3. The D gene is left open where the match is weak. Clone size is given for some rows only: seen once, a few or many times, or a class if the clone is expanded.

>NA|TRBV24-1|TRBJ2-3|TRBD2
CATSDPGLAGGQKDTQYF
TGTGCCACCAGTGATCCGGGACTAGCGGGGGGGCAAAAAGATACGCAGTATTTT
>few|TRBV27|TRBJ2-7|TRBD2
CASSPRTSGYEQYF
TGTGCCAGCAGTCCCCGGACTAGCGGCTACGAGCAGTACTTC
>few|TRBV11-2|TRBJ2-1|NA
CASSPFTGPSSYNEQFF
TGTGCCAGCAGCCCCTTCACCGGGCCGAGCTCCTACAATGAGCAGTTCTTC
>few|TRBV29-1|TRBJ2-1|NA
CSADLGQREQFF
TGCAGCGCTGACCTAGGACAGCGAGAGCAGTTCTTC
>few|TRBV7-2|TRBJ2-5|NA
CASSSGVRPIGETQYF
TGTGCCAGCAGCTCGGGGGTGCGGCCGATCGGAGAGACCCAGTACTTC
>NA|TRBV12-3/TRBV12-4|TRBJ2-1|NA
CASSQVAAYNEQFF
TGTGCCAGCAGCCAGGTAGCCGCCTACAATGAGCAGTTCTTC
>few|TRBV7-8|TRBJ1-2|NA
CASSSTRSANYGYTF
TGTGCCAGCAGCTCAACAAGGAGTGCTAACTATGGCTACACCTTC
>NA|TRBV7-9|TRBJ2-2|NA
CASSPGTRSRGELFF
TGTGCCAGCAGCCCCGGGACCCGATCTCGCGGGGAGCTGTTTTTT
>few|TRBV7-8|TRBJ1-5|NA
CASSAARDASNQPQHF
TGTGCCAGCAGCGCCGCCCGGGACGCTAGCAATCAGCCCCAGCATTTT
>NA|TRBV7-2|TRBJ2-1|NA
CASSSWGPYNEQFF
TGTGCCAGCAGCTCCTGGGGTCCGTACAATGAGCAGTTCTTC
>NA|TRBV28|TRBJ1-1|TRBD1
CASSPGDRGNTEAFF
TGTGCCAGCAGTCCGGGGGACAGGGGGAACACTGAAGCTTTCTTT
>NA|TRBV6-2/TRBV6-3|TRBJ2-7|NA
CASSYSSTGSTSYEQYF
TGTGCCAGCAGTTACTCCTCAACAGGATCCACGTCCTACGAGCAGTACTTC
>NA|TRBV11-2|TRBJ2-1|NA
CASSLRVGNEQFF
TGTGCCAGCAGCTTAAGGGTGGGCAATGAGCAGTTCTTC
>few|TRBV7-3|TRBJ2-3|TRBD2
CASSSSGRAYADTQYF
TGTGCCAGCAGCTCTAGCGGGAGGGCCTACGCAGATACGCAGTATTTT
>NA|TRBV6-1|TRBJ2-1|NA
CASSPGTVSSEQFF
TGTGCCAGCAGTCCCGGGACCGTCAGCAGTGAGCAGTTCTTC
>few|TRBV27|TRBJ2-1|NA
CASSLGSRPNEQFF
TGTGCCAGCAGTTTAGGGTCTCGCCCCAATGAGCAGTTCTTC
>few|TRBV7-9|TRBJ2-7|TRBD1
CASSPGTVGYEQYF
TGTGCCAGCAGCCCCGGGACAGTAGGCTACGAGCAGTACTTC
>few|TRBV5-1|TRBJ2-7|TRBD2
CASSTRTSGTISQYEQYF
TGCGCCAGCAGCACACGGACTAGCGGCACCATCTCTCAGTACGAGCAGTACTTC
>NA|TRBV7-2|TRBJ2-3|TRBD2
CASSFSGLAADTQYF
TGTGCCAGCAGCTTCTCCGGACTAGCTGCGGATACGCAGTATTTT
>few|TRBV7-2|TRBJ2-1|TRBD2
CASSRVTSGVLDEQFF
TGTGCCAGCAGCCGGGTGACTAGCGGGGTCCTTGATGAGCAGTTCTTC
>NA|TRBV7-8|TRBJ1-1|NA
CASRPAGGNTEAFF
TGTGCCAGCAGGCCGGCCGGGGGGAACACTGAAGCTTTCTTT
>NA|TRBV6-1|TRBJ2-4|NA
CASSERQTIAKNIQYF
TGTGCCAGCAGTGAAAGGCAGACAATAGCCAAAAACATTCAGTACTTC
>NA|TRBV7-8|TRBJ2-7|NA
CASSRRGQGDYEQYF
TGTGCCAGCAGCAGAAGGGGCCAGGGAGACTACGAGCAGTACTTC
>NA|TRBV6-1|TRBJ2-1|NA
CASSEFGTNNEQFF
TGTGCCAGCAGTGAATTTGGTACTAACAATGAGCAGTTCTTC
>NA|TRBV11-2|TRBJ1-3|TRBD1
CASRGQGSSGNTIYF
TGTGCCAGCAGGGGACAGGGGAGCTCTGGAAACACCATATATTTT
>NA|TRBV6-2/TRBV6-3|TRBJ2-1|TRBD2
CASSYSRPSGYGEQFF
TGTGCCAGCAGTTACTCTCGCCCTAGCGGGTATGGTGAGCAGTTCTTC
>few|TRBV7-6|TRBJ2-7|NA
CASSSGPIRYEQYF
TGTGCCAGCAGCTCCGGGCCGATTCGCTACGAGCAGTACTTC
>few|TRBV4-2|TRBJ1-1|NA
CASSQDLWGGEAFF
TGTGCCAGCAGCCAAGATCTGTGGGGAGGAGAAGCTTTCTTT
>NA|TRBV7-9|TRBJ1-2|TRBD1
CASSGRPGQGSPNYGYTF
TGTGCCAGCAGCGGTCGCCCGGGACAGGGTTCCCCAAACTATGGCTACACCTTC
>once|TRBV5-1|TRBJ1-2|NA
CASSRPESAGGANYGYTF
TGCGCCAGCAGCCGACCCGAATCAGCGGGGGGAGCTAACTATGGCTACACCTTC
>NA|TRBV2|TRBJ2-7|TRBD2
CASSEAGTSGRTDSYEQYF
TGTGCCAGCAGTGAAGCGGGGACTAGCGGGAGGACCGATTCCTACGAGCAGTACTTC
>NA|TRBV6-1|TRBJ1-4|TRBD1
CASSEGQGVEKLFF
TGTGCCAGCAGTGAAGGACAGGGGGTTGAAAAACTGTTTTTT
>NA|TRBV7-2|TRBJ2-3|TRBD2
CASSLVLAGGPEKDTQYF
TGTGCCAGCAGCTTAGTCCTAGCGGGGGGGCCGGAAAAAGATACGCAGTATTTT
>few|TRBV6-2/TRBV6-3|TRBJ2-2|NA
CASSYTRGNTGELFF
TGTGCCAGCAGTTACACGCGGGGGAACACCGGGGAGCTGTTTTTT
>few|TRBV7-9|TRBJ1-2|TRBD1
CASSWSSTGFYGYTF
TGTGCCAGCAGCTGGTCCTCGACAGGGTTCTATGGCTACACCTTC
>NA|TRBV19|TRBJ2-7|NA
CASSAGLGPYEQYF
TGTGCCAGTAGCGCTGGTCTAGGACCCTACGAGCAGTACTTC
>NA|TRBV7-9|TRBJ2-1|TRBD2
CASSLLAGGNEQFF
TGTGCCAGCAGCTTATTAGCGGGGGGTAATGAGCAGTTCTTC
>few|TRBV13|TRBJ2-1|NA
CASSLGPTNEQFF
TGTGCCAGCAGTTTAGGCCCGACCAATGAGCAGTTCTTC
>few|TRBV12-3/TRBV12-4|TRBJ2-3|NA
CASSLAPGAADTQYF
TGTGCCAGCAGTTTAGCCCCGGGGGCTGCAGATACGCAGTATTTT
>NA|TRBV6-8|TRBJ1-1|TRBD1
CASRKGGGGTEAFF
TGTGCCAGCAGGAAAGGGGGCGGAGGCACTGAAGCTTTCTTT
>many|TRBV18|TRBJ2-1|NA
CASSPGNEQFF
TGTGCCAGCTCACCAGGAAATGAGCAGTTCTTC
>NA|TRBV7-9|TRBJ1-4|TRBD1
CASSGTKSGGGEKLFF
TGTGCCAGCAGCGGTACCAAATCAGGGGGAGGTGAAAAACTGTTTTTT
>few|TRBV20-1|TRBJ2-1|NA
CSAISPDSSSYNEQFF
TGCAGTGCTATAAGCCCAGACTCTAGCTCCTACAATGAGCAGTTCTTC
>few|TRBV10-3|TRBJ1-1|NA
CAISETQVSMNTEAFF
TGTGCCATCAGCGAAACCCAAGTTTCCATGAACACTGAAGCTTTCTTT
>few|TRBV7-2|TRBJ2-1|NA
CASSYYGVPYNEQFF
TGTGCCAGCAGCTACTACGGGGTTCCCTACAATGAGCAGTTCTTC
>NA|TRBV7-2|TRBJ2-1|NA
CASSLVGSLDEQFF
TGTGCCAGCAGCTTAGTCGGGAGCTTGGATGAGCAGTTCTTC
>NA|TRBV27|TRBJ1-1|TRBD1
CASSSPYRGYTEAFF
TGTGCCAGCAGTTCTCCGTACAGGGGTTACACTGAAGCTTTCTTT
>NA|TRBV7-8|TRBJ2-1|TRBD1
CASATGVAMGQFF
TGTGCCAGCGCCACAGGGGTAGCAATGGGGCAGTTCTTC
>few|TRBV7-2|TRBJ2-7|NA
CASSFTPSYEQYF
TGTGCCAGCAGCTTTACCCCCTCCTACGAGCAGTACTTC
>medium-sized|TRBV7-2|TRBJ1-1|NA
CASSLARVNTEAFF
TGTGCCAGCAGCTTGGCCAGGGTGAACACTGAAGCTTTCTTT
>NA|TRBV7-2|TRBJ2-1|NA
CASSPDLGGPSYNEQFF
TGTGCCAGCAGCCCGGACCTCGGGGGGCCGTCCTACAATGAGCAGTTCTTC
>many|TRBV7-9|TRBJ2-7|NA
CASSSRSGTFSYEQYF
TGTGCCAGCAGCTCGAGGTCTGGGACATTCTCCTACGAGCAGTACTTC
>NA|TRBV7-9|TRBJ2-7|TRBD2
CASSSATSGKIYEQYF
TGTGCCAGCAGCTCCGCGACTAGCGGGAAGATATATGAGCAGTACTTC
>few|TRBV7-2|TRBJ2-6|NA
CASSLNGMRSGANVLTF
TGTGCCAGCAGCTTAAACGGAATGCGCTCTGGGGCCAACGTCCTGACTTTC
>few|TRBV7-8|TRBJ2-5|TRBD1
CASSGRTGGGETQYF
TGTGCCAGCAGCGGCAGGACAGGGGGTGGGGAGACCCAGTACTTC